The TCR beta chain described here comes from a study of T cell changes during pregnancy in multiple sclerosis. Using immunoSEQ multiplex PCR, the repertoire was profiled, and TCRdb retains in-frame clones only, with some absent. The sample contains over 45,000 clones, 90% to 95% of which appear only once. Germline V gene lookup returns CDR1 MNHNS and CDR2 SASEGT. This CDR3 contains 14 residues. V lost 1 base, J lost 10 bases, and 8 bases stayed unmatched. The receptor comes from a female donor with multiple sclerosis, enrolled in a pregnancy study. The chain employs TRBV6-1 and TRBJ2-5; 8 bases line up with TRBD1. The source material was CD4+ T cells from peripheral blood mononuclear cells, sampled in the second trimester of pregnancy. DNA of the CDR3: TGTGCCAGCAGTGAAGTCGGGGTTGGGACAGGCCAGTACTTC. It encodes CASSEVGVGTGQYF.